One and the same sample provided the 16 T cell receptor beta chains below, sequenced in a study of cytomegalovirus exposure and HLA in healthy donors. Method: immunoSEQ multiplex PCR; TCRdb's copy keeps in-frame clones and lacks some. The sample lists 140,000 or so clones, 70% to 90% occurring once. The sample consisted of PBMCs. The source is a woman in her twenties or thirties in good health and CMV-seropositive.

The rearrangement uses TRBV29-1 and TRBJ1-2; 11 bases fit TRBD1. The CDR3 length is 16 residues. With 2 bases clipped from V and 2 bases from J, the junction kept 7 bases outside the gene matches. Germline assignment: CDR1 SQVTM and CDR2 ANQGSEA. The chain's CDR3 is CSVEWTGGRPNYGYTF. The CDR3 nucleotides are TGCAGCGTTGAATGGACAGGGGGCCGCCCGAACTATGGCTACACCTTC. Complete variable domain (other parts from reference TRBV29-1 and TRBJ1-2): SAVISQKPSRDICQRGTSLTIQCQVDSQVTMMFWYRQQPGQSLTLIATANQGSEATYESGFVIDKFPISRPNLTFSTLTVSNMSPEDSSIYLCSVEWTGGRPNYGYTFGSGTRLTVV.

The chain couples TRBV29-1 to TRBJ2-3; TRBD2 is a possible D gene (6 bases). In germline, CDR1 is SQVTM, CDR2 ANQGSEA. The V gene lost 1 base and the J gene lost 5 bases, with 16 bases spanning the gap. CDR3 length: 15 amino acids. The CDR3: CSVEVTGDPGDTQYF. CDR3 sequence (DNA): TGCAGCGTTGAAGTTACGGGGGATCCTGGAGATACGCAGTATTTT.

The J gene is TRBJ1-6, the V gene TRBV19, with 9 bases aligning to TRBD1. There are 15 residues in the CDR3. Germline values: CDR1 LNHDA, CDR2 SQIVND (reference sequence). V shed 3 bases and J 10 bases; nucleotides not matched to a gene: 7. CDR3 bases: TGTGCCAGTAGTATTGGGCCGGGACAGGGATCACCCCTCCACTTT. The encoded protein is CASSIGPGQGSPLHF.

This chain connects TRBV5-6 to TRBJ2-2; 11 nucleotides align to TRBD2. The germline V gene has CDR1 SGHDT and CDR2 YYEEEE. With 2 bases clipped from V and 6 bases from J, the junction kept 6 bases outside the gene matches. The CDR3 is 16 residues long. The CDR3 loop is CASSFTSGRISGELFF. The CDR3, as DNA: TGTGCCAGCAGCTTTACTAGCGGGAGAATCTCCGGGGAGCTGTTTTTT.

The chain is built from TRBV2 and TRBJ2-7, with D uncertain. Germline V lookup: CDR1 SNHLY, CDR2 FYNNEI. The CDR3 consists of 14 residues. Trimming removed 6 bases at V and 1 base at J, with 13 bases between. The CDR3 coding sequence is TGTGCCAGCAGCGAGAACTTAGATTCCTACGAGCAGTACTTC. It codes for CASSENLDSYEQYF.

The rearrangement links TRBV6-5 to TRBJ2-5; no firm D call. The germline CDR1 and CDR2 sequences are MNHEY and SVGAGI. The CDR3 extends over 14 amino acids. V was trimmed by 1 base and J by 1 base, leaving 7 bases between them. The CDR3: CASSYYRGQETQYF. The CDR3 DNA is TGTGCCAGCAGTTACTATCGCGGCCAAGAGACCCAGTACTTC.

The J gene is TRBJ2-2, the V gene TRBV2, with D unresolved. Trimming shortened V by 5 bases and J by 5 bases, and 15 bases separated the two germline ends. Germline assignment: CDR1 SNHLY and CDR2 FYNNEI. The CDR3 length is 15 residues. This CDR3 is CASSPRFAGTGELFF. In DNA, the CDR3 is TGTGCCAGCAGTCCCCGCTTTGCCGGGACCGGGGAGCTGTTTTTT.

This chain connects TRBV28 to TRBJ2-1; D perhaps matches TRBD1 (6 bases). Germline CDR1 and CDR2: MDHEN and SYDVKM. V lost 4 bases and J 5 bases, leaving 15 bases between the germline ends. This CDR3 has 15 residues. CDR3 region: CASSSAGTPNNEQFF. The CDR3 bases are TGTGCCAGCAGTTCCGCCGGGACACCAAACAATGAGCAGTTCTTC.

V and J are TRBV7-2 and TRBJ2-7; D might be TRBD1 (6 bases). CDR1 is SGHTA, CDR2 FQGNSA, per germline. Trimming removed 3 bases from V and 7 bases from J, with 13 bases in between. The CDR3 has 13 residues. CDR3 in DNA: TGTGCCAGCAGCTTGCTTGGCCAGGGGGAGCAGTACTTC. It encodes CASSLLGQGEQYF.

The J gene is TRBJ2-3, the V gene TRBV6-5; D unresolved. V gave up 6 bases and J gave up 1 base, with 14 bases separating them. CDR1 is MNHEY and CDR2 is SVGAGI in the germline V gene. CDR3 length: 15 amino acids. CDR3 sequence (DNA): TGTGCCAGCAGATTCAGGCATACGGGCACAGATACGCAGTATTTT. It yields the protein CASRFRHTGTDTQYF.

Written as DNA, the CDR3 is TGTGCCAGCAGTTTATTCATAACCGGGACTCCGAACTATGGCTACACCTTC. Translated, it gives CASSLFITGTPNYGYTF. The chain uses TRBV28 and TRBJ1-2; D is perhaps TRBD1 (5 bases). Trimming took off 1 base at V and 2 bases at J, with 17 bases between the two ends. Germline V lookup: CDR1 MDHEN, CDR2 SYDVKM. This CDR3 contains 17 residues.

This rearrangement joins TRBV6-1 to TRBJ2-1, with 13 bases matching TRBD2. Germline loops: CDR1 MNHNS, CDR2 SASEGT. The CDR3 loop spans 17 amino acids. V lost 4 bases to trimming and J lost 4 bases; unmatched junction nucleotides: 7. The CDR3 loop is CASSGGTSGDNYNEQFF. The CDR3 region has the DNA TGTGCCAGCAGTGGAGGGACTAGCGGGGACAATTACAATGAGCAGTTCTTC.

V usage is TRBV2 and J usage is TRBJ1-2; 9 bases match TRBD1. Germline CDR1 and CDR2: SNHLY and FYNNEI. The CDR3 spans 15 residues. The V and J ends lost 3 bases and 7 bases, in that order; junction bases with no gene match: 9. The CDR3: CASSEIQGAAGGYTF. DNA for the CDR3: TGTGCCAGCAGTGAGATACAGGGGGCGGCCGGTGGCTACACCTTC.

The chain links TRBV19 to TRBJ2-4; tentative D call: TRBD1 (6 bases). CDR1 and CDR2 from the germline V gene are LNHDA and SQIVND (reference sequence). Trimming took off 9 bases at V and 0 bases at J, with 21 bases between the two ends. The CDR3 sequence is 17 residues long. The CDR3 DNA reads TGTGCCAGAAAGGGGACAAAGACAAACATAGCCAAAAACATTCAGTACTTC. Translated, it gives CARKGTKTNIAKNIQYF.

The genes are TRBV27 and TRBJ1-2; no clear D. This CDR3 has 13 amino acids. V was shortened by 8 bases and J by 4 bases, with 14 bases between the two germline ends. Germline V gene sequence: CDR1 MNHEY, CDR2 SMNVEV (reference sequence). The CDR3 DNA sequence: TGTGCCAGCGGTCCTGCTGGAGGCTATGGCTACACCTTC. It is translated as CASGPAGGYGYTF.

The rearrangement joins TRBV18 to TRBJ2-6; a weak D match, TRBD1 (6 bases). This CDR3 is 16 amino acids long. CDR1 is KGHSH, CDR2 LQKENI, per germline. V lost 7 bases to trimming and J lost 5 bases, with 18 bases between them. The CDR3 DNA is TGTGCCAGCTATTCGACAGGCTCAGGAAGGGCCAACGTCCTGACTTTC. Translation: CASYSTGSGRANVLTF.